The present entry profiles one T cell receptor (beta chain) with its context. The target antigen is unknown. The data were taken from a study of human T cells and chemical hapten exposure. Germline V gene data show CDR1 as MNHEY and CDR2 as SMNVEV (reference sequence). With V trimmed by 4 bases and J by 8 bases, 6 bases remained unmatched. This CDR3 comprises 13 residues. MiXCR, applied by TCRdb to the RACE reads, yields one record per CDR3 protein. The sample yields 380,000 or so distinct CDR3 sequences, around 5.5% seen once. General study results and limits: Significantly greater numbers of large CDR3 similarity clusters came from expanded TCRs than from controls. Counts of expanded TCRs (at PT1) showed a positive correlation with patch test score.

The sample's time point: pre-sensitization, week 0. Stated treatment: therapeutic diphenylcyclopropenone sensitization with weekly scalp DPC. The material sequenced was whole blood, taken in connection with sensitization to the hapten diphenylcyclopropenone (DPC). The sequence derives from a woman aged 18-30 years with alopecia areata. Some clones in this sample may be carry-over from other donors' samples. The chain uses TRBV27 and TRBJ2-7; 9 bases are shared with TRBD1. The CDR3 here is CASSSGTGLKQYF. The DNA for the CDR3 is TGTGCCAGCAGTTCCGGGACAGGGTTGAAGCAGTACTTC.